The source of this T cell receptor (beta chain) is a study of cytomegalovirus exposure and HLA in healthy donors. This CDR3 contains 14 residues. Trimming took 6 bases from V and 5 from J; bases not matched to a gene: 4. Germline-derived CDR1 and CDR2 are MGHRA and YSYEKL. Vbeta (60) and Jbeta (13) primers were used in the PCR. TCRdb's copy holds only in-frame clones and misses some; the assay was immunoSEQ multiplex PCR. This table holds under 200,000 clones, 60% to 80% found once. Points on this clone: Antigen unknown.

Study findings and constraints: Presence/absence analyses took donor sequencing depth as roughly uniform.

The sample consisted of PBMCs. This chain connects TRBV4-1 to TRBJ2-5; 12 bases map to TRBD2. This TCR was sampled from a middle-aged man in good health and CMV-seropositive. DNA for the CDR3: TGCGCCAGCAGGACTAGCGGGGGAGGGGAGACCCAGTACTTC. It specifies CASRTSGGGETQYF.